This TCR beta chain was captured by sequencing in a study of T-cell reconstitution after alpha-beta-depleted transplantation in children. Overall study results and limits: Among T cells one year after transplant, newly produced cells accounted for most counts and diversity. Alpha-beta T cells about two months after transplant reportedly derived from several hundred expanded graft clones.

Preparing the TCRbeta library involved the use of unique molecular identifiers. TCRdb called the PCR reads again in MiXCR, with one record for every CDR3 protein. Of 220,000 or so distinct CDR3 sequences in the sample, roughly 7.7% were seen once. This clonotype was seen at least ten times. Its specificity is unknown. This receptor was taken from a male patient aged 10 to 17 who had a stem cell transplant for acute lymphoblastic leukemia, so the T cells may come from the graft donor. Specimen: PBMCs, mostly from graft donor cells, collected 180 days after TCRalphabeta/CD19-depleted stem cell transplant.

CDR3 bases: TGCGCCAGCAGCCAAGATTGGACATTGAACACTGAAGCTTTCTTT. Residues: CASSQDWTLNTEAFF. The chain joins TRBV4-3 to TRBJ1-1; D may be TRBD1 (5 bases). Trimming removed 0 bases at V and 0 bases at J, with 8 bases between. Germline V CDR1 and CDR2: LGHNA, YSLEER. The CDR3 totals 15 residues.